What follows is one T cell receptor (beta chain) and its context. This entry comes from a study of follicular helper T cells after annual influenza vaccination. Survey level resolution was used for TCRB sequencing. Sequencing used immunoSEQ multiplex PCR; TCRdb keeps in-frame clones, though not all of them. This table holds some 7,000 clones, around four fifths found once. The germline V gene encodes CDR1 SGHVS and CDR2 FNYEAQ. This CDR3 is built from 15 residues. Trimming cost V 1 base and J 5 bases, with 14 bases left between them. Time point given: 2015-2016 season, 7 days after influenza vaccination. Before and after seasonal inactivated influenza vaccination, adults gave blood for sorting CD4 subsets for sequencing. Vaccine contraindications, substance abuse, HIV/AIDS, active malignancy and active illness excluded donors.

The receptor was isolated from an adult who received the influenza vaccine. Specimen: CXCR5- memory CD4+ T cells sorted from blood, collected 7 days after influenza vaccination. The rearrangement links TRBV7-6 to TRBJ2-5; D is uncertain. CDR3: CASSLGGRPEETQYF. The CDR3 coding sequence is TGTGCCAGCAGCTTAGGAGGCCGGCCCGAGGAGACCCAGTACTTC.